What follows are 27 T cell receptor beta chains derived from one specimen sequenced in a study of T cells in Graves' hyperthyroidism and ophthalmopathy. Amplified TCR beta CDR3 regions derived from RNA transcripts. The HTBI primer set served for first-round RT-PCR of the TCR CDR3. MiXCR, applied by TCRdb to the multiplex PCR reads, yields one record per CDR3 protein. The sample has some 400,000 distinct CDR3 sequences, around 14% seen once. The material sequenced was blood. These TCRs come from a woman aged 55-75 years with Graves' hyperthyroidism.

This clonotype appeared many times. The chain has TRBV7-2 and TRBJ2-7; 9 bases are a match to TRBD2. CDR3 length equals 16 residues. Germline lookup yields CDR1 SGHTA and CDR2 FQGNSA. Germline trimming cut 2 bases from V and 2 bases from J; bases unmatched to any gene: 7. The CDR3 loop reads CASSLSGGRVPYEQYF. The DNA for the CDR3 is TGTGCCAGCAGCTTATCTGGCGGGAGGGTGCCCTACGAGCAGTACTTC. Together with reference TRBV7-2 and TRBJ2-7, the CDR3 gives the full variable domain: GAGVSQSPSNKVTEKGKDVELRCDPISGHTALYWYRQSLGQGLEFLIYFQGNSAPDKSGLPSDRFSAERTGGSVSTLTIQRTQQEDSAVYLCASSLSGGRVPYEQYFGPGTRLTVT.

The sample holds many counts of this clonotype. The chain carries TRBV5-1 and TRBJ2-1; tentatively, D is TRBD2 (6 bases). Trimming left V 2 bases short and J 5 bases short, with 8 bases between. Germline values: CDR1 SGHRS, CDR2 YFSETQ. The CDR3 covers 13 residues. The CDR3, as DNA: TGCGCCAGCAGCTTAATAGCGGACAATGAGCAGTTCTTC. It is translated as CASSLIADNEQFF.

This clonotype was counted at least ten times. CDR3 residues: CASSSRQGASYEQYF. As DNA, the CDR3 is TGTGCCAGCAGCTCCCGACAGGGGGCTTCCTACGAGCAGTACTTC. This sequence joins TRBV11-3 and TRBJ2-7, with TRBD1 identical over 10 bases. Looked up from germline, CDR1 is SGHNT and CDR2 is YENEEA. The J segment lost 1 base and the V segment lost 4 bases, leaving 4 bases of the junction unmatched. The CDR3 extends over 15 amino acids.

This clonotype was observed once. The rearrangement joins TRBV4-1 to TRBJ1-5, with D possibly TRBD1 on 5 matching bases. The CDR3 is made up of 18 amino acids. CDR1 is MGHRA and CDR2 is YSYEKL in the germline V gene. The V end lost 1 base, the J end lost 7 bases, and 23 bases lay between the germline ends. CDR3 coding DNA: TGCGCCAGCAGCCAAGTCCTACCCCGCAGGGAGCAGAGGCAGCCCCAGCATTTT. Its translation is CASSQVLPRREQRQPQHF.

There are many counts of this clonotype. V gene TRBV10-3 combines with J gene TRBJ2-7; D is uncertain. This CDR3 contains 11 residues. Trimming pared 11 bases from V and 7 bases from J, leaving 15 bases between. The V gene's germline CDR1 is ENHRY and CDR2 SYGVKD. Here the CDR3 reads CASLSMGEQYF. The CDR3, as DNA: TGTGCCTCCCTCTCTATGGGGGAGCAGTACTTC.

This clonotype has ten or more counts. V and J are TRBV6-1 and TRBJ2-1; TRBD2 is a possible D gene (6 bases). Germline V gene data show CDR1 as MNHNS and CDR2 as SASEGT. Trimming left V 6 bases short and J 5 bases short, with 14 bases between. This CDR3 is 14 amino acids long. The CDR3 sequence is CASSPRRGDNEQFF. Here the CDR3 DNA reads TGTGCCAGCAGCCCGAGGAGGGGAGACAATGAGCAGTTCTTC.

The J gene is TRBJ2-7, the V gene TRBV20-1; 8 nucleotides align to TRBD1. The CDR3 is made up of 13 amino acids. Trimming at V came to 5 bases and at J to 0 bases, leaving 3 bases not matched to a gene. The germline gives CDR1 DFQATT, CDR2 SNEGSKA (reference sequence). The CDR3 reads CSAEDRVSYEQYF. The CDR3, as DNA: TGCAGTGCTGAGGACAGGGTCTCCTACGAGCAGTACTTC.

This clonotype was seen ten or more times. The DNA of the CDR3 is TGTGCCAGCAGTGCCCTCCGGGGCGGCTCAGATACGCAGTATTTT. Its protein is CASSALRGGSDTQYF. The chain links TRBV28 to TRBJ2-3, with D perhaps matching TRBD1 or TRBD2 (5 bases each). Trimming left V 5 bases short and J 4 bases short, with 16 bases between. Germline CDR1 MDHEN, CDR2 SYDVKM. This CDR3 region has 15 residues.

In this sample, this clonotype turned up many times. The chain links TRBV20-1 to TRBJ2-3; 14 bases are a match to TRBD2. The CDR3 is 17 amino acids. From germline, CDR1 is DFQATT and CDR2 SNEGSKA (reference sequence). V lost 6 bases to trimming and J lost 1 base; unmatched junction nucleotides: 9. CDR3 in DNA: TGCAGTGCACCCCGACTAGCGGGAGGGCAGCGCACAGATACGCAGTATTTT. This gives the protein CSAPRLAGGQRTDTQYF.

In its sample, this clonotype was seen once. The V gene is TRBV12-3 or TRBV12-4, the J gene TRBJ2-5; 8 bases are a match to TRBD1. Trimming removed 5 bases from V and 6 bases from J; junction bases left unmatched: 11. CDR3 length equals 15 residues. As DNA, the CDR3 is TGTGCCAGCAGTGAATGGGCGGGGACAGGAAAGACCCAGTACTTC. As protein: CASSEWAGTGKTQYF.

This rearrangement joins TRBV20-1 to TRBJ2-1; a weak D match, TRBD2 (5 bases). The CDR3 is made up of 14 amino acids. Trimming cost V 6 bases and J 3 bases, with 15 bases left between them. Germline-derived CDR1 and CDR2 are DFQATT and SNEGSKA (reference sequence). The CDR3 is CSAESETNYNEQFF. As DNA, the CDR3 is TGCAGTGCCGAGAGCGAGACTAACTACAATGAGCAGTTCTTC.

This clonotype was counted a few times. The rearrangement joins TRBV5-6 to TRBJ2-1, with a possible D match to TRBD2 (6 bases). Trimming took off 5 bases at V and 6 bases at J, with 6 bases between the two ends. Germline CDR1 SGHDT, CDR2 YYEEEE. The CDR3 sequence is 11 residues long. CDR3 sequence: CASRGLNEQFF. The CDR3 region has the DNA TGTGCCAGCAGGGGACTCAATGAGCAGTTCTTC. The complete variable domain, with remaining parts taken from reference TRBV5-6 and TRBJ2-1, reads DAGVTQSPTHLIKTRGQQVTLRCSPKSGHDTVSWYQQALGQGPQFIFQYYEEEERQRGNFPDRFSGHQFPNYSSELNVNALLLGDSALYLCASRGLNEQFFGPGTRLTVL.

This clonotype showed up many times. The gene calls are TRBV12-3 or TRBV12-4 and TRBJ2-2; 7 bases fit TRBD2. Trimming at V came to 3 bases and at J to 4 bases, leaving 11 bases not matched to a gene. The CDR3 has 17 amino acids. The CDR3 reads CASSFRSPGGSTGELFF. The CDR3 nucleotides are TGTGCCAGCAGTTTTCGGTCTCCGGGGGGTAGCACCGGGGAGCTGTTTTTT.

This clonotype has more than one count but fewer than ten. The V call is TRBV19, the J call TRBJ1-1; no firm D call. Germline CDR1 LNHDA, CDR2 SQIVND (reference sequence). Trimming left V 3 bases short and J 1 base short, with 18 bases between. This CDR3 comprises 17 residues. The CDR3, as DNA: TGTGCCAGTAGTATGAATTCCGGGCTACGAGGGAACACTGAAGCTTTCTTT. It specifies CASSMNSGLRGNTEAFF. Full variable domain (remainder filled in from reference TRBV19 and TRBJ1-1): DGGITQSPKYLFRKEGQNVTLSCEQNLNHDAMYWYRQDPGQGLRLIYYSQIVNDFQKGDIAEGYSVSREKKESFPLTVTSAQKNPTAFYLCASSMNSGLRGNTEAFFGQGTRLTVV.

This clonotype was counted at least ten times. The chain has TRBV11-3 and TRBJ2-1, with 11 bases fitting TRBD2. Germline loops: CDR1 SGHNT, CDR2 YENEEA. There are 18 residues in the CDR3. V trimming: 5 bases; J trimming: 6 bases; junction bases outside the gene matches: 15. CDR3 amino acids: CASSPTGITSGSFNEQFF. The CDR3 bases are TGTGCCAGCAGCCCGACTGGGATTACTAGCGGGAGTTTCAATGAGCAGTTCTTC.

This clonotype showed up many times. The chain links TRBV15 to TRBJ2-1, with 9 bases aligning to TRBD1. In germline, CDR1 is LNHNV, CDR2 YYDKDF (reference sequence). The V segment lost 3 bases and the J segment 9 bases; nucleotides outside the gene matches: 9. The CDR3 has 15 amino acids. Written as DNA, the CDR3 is TGTGCCACCAGCAGGGATGGGACAGGGTCGGGTGAGCAGTTCTTC. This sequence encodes CATSRDGTGSGEQFF. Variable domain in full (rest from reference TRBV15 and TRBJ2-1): DAMVIQNPRYQVTQFGKPVTLSCSQTLNHNVMYWYQQKSSQAPKLLFHYYDKDFNNEADTPDNFQSRRPNTSFCFLDIRSPGLGDTAMYLCATSRDGTGSGEQFFGPGTRLTVL.

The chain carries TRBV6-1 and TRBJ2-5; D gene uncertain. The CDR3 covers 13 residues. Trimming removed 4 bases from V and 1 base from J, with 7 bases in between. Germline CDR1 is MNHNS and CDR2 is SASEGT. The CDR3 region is CASSGTSQETQYF. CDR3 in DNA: TGTGCCAGCAGTGGGACGTCCCAAGAGACCCAGTACTTC.

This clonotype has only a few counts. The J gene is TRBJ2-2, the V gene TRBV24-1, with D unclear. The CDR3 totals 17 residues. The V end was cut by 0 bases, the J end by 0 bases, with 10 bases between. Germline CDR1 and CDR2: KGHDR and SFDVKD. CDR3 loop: CATSDLWGGANTGELFF. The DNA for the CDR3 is TGTGCCACCAGTGATTTGTGGGGTGGGGCGAACACCGGGGAGCTGTTTTTT.

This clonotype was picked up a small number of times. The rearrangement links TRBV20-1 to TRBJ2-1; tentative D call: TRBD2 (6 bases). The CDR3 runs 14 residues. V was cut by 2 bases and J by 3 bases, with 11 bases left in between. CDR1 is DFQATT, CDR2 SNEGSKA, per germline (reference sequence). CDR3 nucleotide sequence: TGCAGTGCTAGACCCAGCGGGCTCTACAATGAGCAGTTCTTC. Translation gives CSARPSGLYNEQFF.

The CDR3 here is CASSTDWVSEQYF. CDR3 bases: TGTGCCAGTAGTACCGACTGGGTGAGCGAGCAGTACTTC. The chain combines TRBV19 with TRBJ2-7, with D unclear. The CDR3 sequence is 13 residues long. Between the trimmed V and J ends, which lost 4 bases and 6 bases, there was a span of 13 bases. Germline V gene lookup returns CDR1 LNHDA and CDR2 SQIVND (reference sequence).

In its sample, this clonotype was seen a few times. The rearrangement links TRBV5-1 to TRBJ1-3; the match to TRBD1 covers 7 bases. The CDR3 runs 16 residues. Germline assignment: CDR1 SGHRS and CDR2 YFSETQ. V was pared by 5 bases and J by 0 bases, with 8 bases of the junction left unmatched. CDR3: CASSLTGASSGNTIYF. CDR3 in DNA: TGCGCCAGCAGTTTAACAGGGGCTTCCTCTGGAAACACCATATATTTT.

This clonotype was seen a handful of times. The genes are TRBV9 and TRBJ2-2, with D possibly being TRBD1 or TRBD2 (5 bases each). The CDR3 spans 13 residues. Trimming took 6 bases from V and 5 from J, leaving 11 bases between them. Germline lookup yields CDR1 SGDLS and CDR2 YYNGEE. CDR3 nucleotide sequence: TGTGCCAGCACAGGGAGAGGGACCGGGGAGCTGTTTTTT. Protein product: CASTGRGTGELFF.

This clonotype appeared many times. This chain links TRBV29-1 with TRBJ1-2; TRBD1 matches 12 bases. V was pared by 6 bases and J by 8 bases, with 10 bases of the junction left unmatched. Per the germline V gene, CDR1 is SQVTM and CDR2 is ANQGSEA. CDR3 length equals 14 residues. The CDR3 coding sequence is TGCAGCGTCGAACCGGGACAGGGGGCTGGAGGCTACACCTTC. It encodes CSVEPGQGAGGYTF.

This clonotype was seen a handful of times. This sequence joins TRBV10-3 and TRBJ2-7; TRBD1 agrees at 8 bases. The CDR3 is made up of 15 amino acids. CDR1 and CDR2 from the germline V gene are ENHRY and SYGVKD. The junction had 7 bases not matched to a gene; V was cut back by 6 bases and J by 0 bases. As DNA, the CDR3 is TGTGCCATCAGCGCCTGGGACAGGAGCTCCTACGAGCAGTACTTC. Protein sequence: CAISAWDRSSYEQYF.

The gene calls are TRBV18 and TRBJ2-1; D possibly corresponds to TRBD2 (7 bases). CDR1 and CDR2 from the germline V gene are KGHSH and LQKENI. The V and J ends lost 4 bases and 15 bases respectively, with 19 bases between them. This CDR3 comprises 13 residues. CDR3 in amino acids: CASSLPREFRGFF. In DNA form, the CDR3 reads TGTGCCAGCTCACTCCCGCGGGAGTTCAGGGGGTTCTTC.

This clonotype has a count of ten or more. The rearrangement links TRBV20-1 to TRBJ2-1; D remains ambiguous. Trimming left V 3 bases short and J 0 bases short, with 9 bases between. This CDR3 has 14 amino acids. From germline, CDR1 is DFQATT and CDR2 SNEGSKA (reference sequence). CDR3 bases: TGCAGTGCTAGGTGGCCGAGCTCCTACAATGAGCAGTTCTTC. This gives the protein CSARWPSSYNEQFF.

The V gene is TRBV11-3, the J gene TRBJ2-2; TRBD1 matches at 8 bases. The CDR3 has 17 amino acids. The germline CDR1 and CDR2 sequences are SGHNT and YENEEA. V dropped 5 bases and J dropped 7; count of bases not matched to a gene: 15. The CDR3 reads CASSIQGAERNDGELFF. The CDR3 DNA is TGTGCCAGCAGCATCCAGGGGGCCGAGCGTAACGACGGGGAGCTGTTTTTT. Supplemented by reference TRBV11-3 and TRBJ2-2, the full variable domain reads EAGVVQSPRYKIIEKKQPVAFWCNPISGHNTLYWYLQNLGQGPELLIRYENEEAVDDSQLPKDRFSAERLKGVDSTLKIQPAELGDSAVYLCASSIQGAERNDGELFFGEGSRLTVL.